The clone carrying this TCR beta chain appeared a single time. Its antigen is still unknown. The data originate from a study of cytomegalovirus exposure and HLA in healthy donors. The study, taken as a whole, reports: Approximately 18,000 TCR beta sequences were associated with HLA alleles at 0.05 false discovery rate in a later analysis. From TCR beta sequences, most subjects' HLA-A and HLA-B alleles were reportedly predicted accurately. Other equally common chains were less clonally expanded than HLA-associated TCR beta chains, a later analysis showed.

CDR3 length equals 12 residues. From germline, CDR1 is GTSNPN and CDR2 SVGIG (reference sequence). The ends were cut back, 3 bases at V and 5 bases at J, with 7 bases in the middle. PCR used 60 Vbeta primers and 13 Jbeta primers. The protocol was immunoSEQ multiplex PCR, while the TCRdb copy is restricted to in-frame clones and leaves out a portion. The sample includes about 130,000 clones, approximately 78% seen only once; the top ten take approximately 1.1%. Sequenced input: PBMCs. The V gene is TRBV30, the J gene TRBJ2-2; D gene ambiguous. The clonotype was recovered from a woman aged 25 to 39 in good health and CMV-seronegative. The DNA for the CDR3 is TGTGCCTGGAGCACACAAACCGGGGAGCTGTTTTTT. Protein: CAWSTQTGELFF.